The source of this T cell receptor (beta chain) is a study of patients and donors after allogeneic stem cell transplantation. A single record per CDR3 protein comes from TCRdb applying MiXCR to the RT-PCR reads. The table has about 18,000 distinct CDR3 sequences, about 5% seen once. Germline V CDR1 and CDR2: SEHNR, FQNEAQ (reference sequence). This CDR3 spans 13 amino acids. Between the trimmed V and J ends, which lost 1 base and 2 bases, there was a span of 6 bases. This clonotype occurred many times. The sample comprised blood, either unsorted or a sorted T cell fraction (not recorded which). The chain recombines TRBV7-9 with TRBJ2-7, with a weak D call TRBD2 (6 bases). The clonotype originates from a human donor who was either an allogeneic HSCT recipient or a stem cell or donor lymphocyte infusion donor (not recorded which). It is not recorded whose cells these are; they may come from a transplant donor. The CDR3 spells CASSLGLAYEQYF. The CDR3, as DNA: TGTGCCAGCAGCTTAGGACTAGCCTACGAGCAGTACTTC.